This T cell receptor beta chain came from a study of persistence of HIV-infected CD4 T cells. Sequencing used immunoSEQ version 4 in survey mode. Sequencing used immunoSEQ multiplex PCR; TCRdb keeps in-frame clones, though not all of them. The sample includes 30,000 or so clones, roughly 82% of them seen just once. Findings and limits, study-wide: Antigen-responding cells were enriched for degenerate expanded CDR3beta sequences.

An overlapping HIV-1 Gag peptide pool stimulated these cells at approximately 1 ug/peptide/mL. Memory cells lacking CD40L and CD69 with high CD45RO were sorted. Donors were HIV-1-infected adults who began suppressive ART during chronic infection. Anti-CD28/CD49d costimulation, CD40-blocking antibody and enfuvirtide were given to CD8-depleted PBMCs for less than 20 hours. The CDR3 length is 15 residues. Germline values: CDR1 SGHNT, CDR2 YYREEE (reference sequence). The ends were cut back, 6 bases at V and 5 bases at J, with 20 bases in the middle. In the case of this clone: The antigen remains unidentified.

The TCR sequence derives from an adult woman with HIV who was CMV-seropositive. The specimen was CD4+ T cells sorted from PBMCs after roughly 20-hour stimulation, collected from a patient who received antiretroviral therapy. The rearrangement joins TRBV5-4 to TRBJ2-5; either TRBD1 or TRBD2 may supply D (6 bases each). CDR3 sequence (DNA): TGTGCCAGCACCCCTCAAGGGGGGCTTCGGGAGACCCAGTACTTC. Translation: CASTPQGGLRETQYF.